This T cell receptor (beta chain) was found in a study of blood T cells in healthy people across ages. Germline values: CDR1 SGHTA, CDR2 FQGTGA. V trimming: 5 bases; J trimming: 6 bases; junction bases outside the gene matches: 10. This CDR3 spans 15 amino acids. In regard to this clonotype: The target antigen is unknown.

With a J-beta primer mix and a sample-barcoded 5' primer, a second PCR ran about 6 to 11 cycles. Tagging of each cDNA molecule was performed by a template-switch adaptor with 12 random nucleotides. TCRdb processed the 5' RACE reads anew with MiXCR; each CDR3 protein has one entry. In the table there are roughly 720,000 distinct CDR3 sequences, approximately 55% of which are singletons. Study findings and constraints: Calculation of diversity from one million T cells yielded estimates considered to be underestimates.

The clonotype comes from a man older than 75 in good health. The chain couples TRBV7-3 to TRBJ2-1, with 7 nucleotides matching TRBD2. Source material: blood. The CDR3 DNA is TGTGCCAGCAGCCCAACAGCGGGGCCCCCCAATGAGCAGTTCTTC. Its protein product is CASSPTAGPPNEQFF.